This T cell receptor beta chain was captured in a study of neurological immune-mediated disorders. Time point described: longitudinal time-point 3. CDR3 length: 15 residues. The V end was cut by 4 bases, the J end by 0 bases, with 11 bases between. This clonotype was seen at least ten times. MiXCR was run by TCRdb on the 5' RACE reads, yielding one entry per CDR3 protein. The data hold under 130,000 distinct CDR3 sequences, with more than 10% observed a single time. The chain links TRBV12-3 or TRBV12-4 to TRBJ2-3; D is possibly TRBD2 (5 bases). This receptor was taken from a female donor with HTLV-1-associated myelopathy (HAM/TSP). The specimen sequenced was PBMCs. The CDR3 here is CASSSQAVSTDTQYF. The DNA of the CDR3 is TGTGCCAGCAGTTCGCAAGCGGTGAGCACAGATACGCAGTATTTT.